The clone carrying this TCR beta chain was picked up many times. Its antigen is not identified. The data originate from a study of T cell repertoires in cytomegalovirus infection. CDR3 length: 15 amino acids. Germline V gene data show CDR1 as SGHVS and CDR2 as FNYEAQ. The germline V and J ends were trimmed by 1 base and 0 bases, with 9 bases remaining between them. The study's findings and limits: Dominant in the ex vivo response were TCR beta clonotypes restricted by HLA-C and specific for CMV.

A single record per CDR3 protein comes from TCRdb applying MiXCR to the reads. This sample has a few hundred thousand distinct CDR3 sequences, with 15% to 20% found just once. This clonotype was sampled from a human donor in good health (CMV status not recorded). Some clones in this sample may be carry-over from other donors' samples. Sequencing used PBMCs. This sequence joins TRBV7-6 and TRBJ1-1; D not certain. The CDR3, as DNA: TGTGCCAGCAGCTTAGGCCCAGGTTTGAACACTGAAGCTTTCTTT. It yields the protein CASSLGPGLNTEAFF.